These 20 T cell receptor beta chains were all obtained from the same sample, sequenced in a study of technical replicates of blood from several donors (dated by TCRdb to the late 2010s). Receptor libraries were prepared by the immunoSEQ multiplex PCR assay. The source is immuneACCESS, and TCRdb retained only in-frame sequences with V and J called. Part of the clones is not carried over; for the studies checked, unresolved V genes explain less than half of this, and the remainder is unexplained. The sample profile shows about 100,000 clones; nearly 97% of them were found once. The top ten clonotypes cover 0.2% to 0.25% of the sample. Sequenced: T cells isolated from PBMCs. These receptors all stem from a human donor in good health.

V is TRBV6-1 and J is TRBJ2-5, with 7 bases lining up with TRBD1. Germline loops: CDR1 MNHNS, CDR2 SASEGT. V lost 3 bases and J lost 3; bases outside the gene matches: 4. This CDR3 contains 14 residues. The CDR3 is CASSDFDREETQYF. The DNA of the CDR3 is TGTGCCAGCAGTGACTTCGACAGGGAAGAGACCCAGTACTTC.

This clone was observed a few times. V gene TRBV19 combines with J gene TRBJ2-3, with 9 nucleotides matching TRBD2. Germline lookup yields CDR1 LNHDA and CDR2 SQIVND (reference sequence). The J segment lost 4 bases and the V segment lost 2 bases, leaving 4 bases of the junction unmatched. CDR3 length equals 15 residues. CDR3 residues: CASSIRRGGSDTQYF. In nucleotides, the CDR3 is TGTGCCAGTAGTATAAGGCGGGGGGGCTCAGATACGCAGTATTTT.

This clone was detected once. The chain has TRBV28 and TRBJ2-7; 8 bases fit TRBD1. The germline gives CDR1 MDHEN, CDR2 SYDVKM. V lost 2 bases and J lost 2; bases outside the gene matches: 8. The CDR3 runs to 16 residues. The CDR3 loop reads CASSLQLRDRTYEQYF. Written as DNA, the CDR3 is TGTGCCAGCAGTTTACAACTCCGGGACAGGACCTACGAGCAGTACTTC.

V and J are TRBV6-6 and TRBJ2-7, with 11 bases fitting TRBD1. There are 15 residues in the CDR3. V was clipped by 6 bases and J by 6 bases; unmatched bases: 10. Germline V gene data show CDR1 as MNHNY and CDR2 as SVGAGI (reference sequence). CDR3 loop: CASSTADRGLFEQYF. The DNA of the CDR3 is TGTGCCAGCAGCACCGCGGACAGGGGGCTGTTCGAGCAGTACTTC.

The chain is built from TRBV19 and TRBJ1-5; D uncertain. The ends were cut back, 0 bases at V and 4 bases at J, with 10 bases in the middle. The germline gives CDR1 LNHDA, CDR2 SQIVND (reference sequence). The CDR3 extends over 15 amino acids. The CDR3 protein is CASSIDYQVNQPQHF. The CDR3 nucleotides read TGTGCCAGTAGTATAGATTACCAGGTAAATCAGCCCCAGCATTTT. Drawing the rest from reference TRBV19 and TRBJ1-5, the complete variable domain is DGGITQSPKYLFRKEGQNVTLSCEQNLNHDAMYWYRQDPGQGLRLIYYSQIVNDFQKGDIAEGYSVSREKKESFPLTVTSAQKNPTAFYLCASSIDYQVNQPQHFGDGTRLSIL.

The V call is TRBV7-9, the J call TRBJ2-7; D gene ambiguous. V was trimmed by 0 bases and J by 3 bases, leaving 9 bases between them. CDR1 is SEHNR and CDR2 is FQNEAQ in the germline V gene (reference sequence). The CDR3 sequence is 14 residues long. The CDR3 here is CASSLASPDYEQYF. The CDR3 DNA is TGTGCCAGCAGCTTAGCTAGTCCTGACTACGAGCAGTACTTC.

This clone showed up just once. CDR3 region: CASSGRTGDEQYF. As DNA, the CDR3 is TGTGCCAGCAGCGGAAGAACCGGGGACGAGCAGTACTTC. The chain is built from TRBV9 and TRBJ2-7; D may be TRBD2 (5 bases). V was trimmed by 3 bases and J by 5 bases, leaving 12 bases between them. The length of the CDR3 is 13 residues. The germline V gene has CDR1 SGDLS and CDR2 YYNGEE. Full variable domain (outside the CDR3, taken from reference TRBV9 and TRBJ2-7): DSGVTQTPKHLITATGQRVTLRCSPRSGDLSVYWYQQSLDQGLQFLIQYYNGEERAKGNILERFSAQQFPDLHSELNLSSLELGDSALYFCASSGRTGDEQYFGPGTRLTVT.

The CDR3, as DNA: TGTGTTAGTAGGACAGGAAATCAGCCCCAGCATTTT. This translates into CVSRTGNQPQHF. The chain is built from TRBV27 and TRBJ1-5; TRBD1 matches 7 bases. CDR1 and CDR2 from the germline V gene are MNHEY and SMNVEV (reference sequence). CDR3 length equals 12 residues.

This chain uses TRBV19 with TRBJ1-2; TRBD1 might be the D (6 bases). The CDR3 loop spans 16 amino acids. The germline CDR1 and CDR2 sequences are LNHDA and SQIVND (reference sequence). V lost 7 bases, J lost 4 bases, and 22 bases lay in between. The DNA of the CDR3 is TGTGCCAGTACCTCGATCGGCGGACAGTCGCTCTATGGCTACACCTTC. Amino acid sequence: CASTSIGGQSLYGYTF.

This clone was detected once. The chain couples TRBV18 to TRBJ2-3, with unresolved D. CDR1 and CDR2 from the germline V gene are KGHSH and LQKENI. The CDR3 length is 15 residues. Trimming pared 0 bases from V and 2 bases from J, leaving 9 bases between. CDR3 protein: CASSPPGRSTDTQYF. The CDR3 region has the DNA TGTGCCAGCTCACCACCGGGCAGGTCCACAGATACGCAGTATTTT.

The count of this clone is one. The V and J genes are TRBV10-3 and TRBJ1-4, with TRBD1 matching 7 bases. The J segment lost 5 bases and the V segment lost 9 bases, leaving 6 bases of the junction unmatched. The germline CDR1 and CDR2 sequences are ENHRY and SYGVKD. The CDR3 length is 13 residues. DNA for the CDR3: TGTGCCATAGCAGACAGGGTCAATGAAAAACTGTTTTTT. Translating it yields CAIADRVNEKLFF.

This rearrangement joins TRBV6-1 to TRBJ2-3; 9 nucleotides match TRBD2. Germline-derived CDR1 and CDR2 are MNHNS and SASEGT. The CDR3 is made up of 18 amino acids. Unmatched junction bases numbered 13, after V lost 4 bases and J lost 2 bases. For the CDR3, the DNA is TGTGCCAGCAGTGGAATTAGCGGGAGTTTAGGTCTCACAGATACGCAGTATTTT. Its translation: CASSGISGSLGLTDTQYF.

The chain recombines TRBV6-5 with TRBJ2-7; a weak D match, TRBD1 (5 bases). CDR3 length: 16 amino acids. From germline, CDR1 is MNHEY and CDR2 SVGAGI. V gave up 0 bases and J gave up 2 bases, with 14 bases separating them. This chain's CDR3 is CASSYSRQGLTYEQYF. The CDR3 DNA reads as TGTGCCAGCAGTTACTCCCGGCAGGGCCTTACCTACGAGCAGTACTTC.

Here the CDR3 DNA reads TGTGCCAGCAGTACAGGGGCTGAGACAGATACGCAGTATTTT. It encodes CASSTGAETDTQYF. The chain carries TRBV6-1 and TRBJ2-3; 7 bases agree with TRBD1. The CDR3 loop spans 14 amino acids. V lost 5 bases and J lost 3; bases outside the gene matches: 5. Germline V gives CDR1 MNHNS, CDR2 SASEGT.

The rearrangement joins TRBV5-1 to TRBJ2-7, with TRBD2 matching 10 bases. This CDR3 contains 15 residues. The V and J ends lost 4 bases and 4 bases, in that order; junction bases with no gene match: 8. Germline lookup yields CDR1 SGHRS and CDR2 YFSETQ. CDR3 protein: CASSPGPSGSYEQYF. In DNA form, the CDR3 reads TGCGCCAGCAGCCCGGGACCTAGCGGGAGTTACGAGCAGTACTTC.

J is TRBJ2-2 and V is TRBV6-6; D unclear. Looked up from germline, CDR1 is MNHNY and CDR2 is SVGAGI (reference sequence). V dropped 0 bases and J dropped 6 bases, with 5 bases sitting between them. The CDR3 spans 13 residues. CDR3 nucleotide sequence: TGTGCCAGCAGTTACTCTGGCTCCGGGGAGCTGTTTTTT. It specifies CASSYSGSGELFF.

This clone was counted a single time. The rearrangement joins TRBV7-9 to TRBJ1-2; TRBD1 is a possible D gene (6 bases). Between the trimmed V and J ends, which lost 0 bases and 6 bases, there was a span of 17 bases. CDR1 and CDR2 (germline): SEHNR, FQNEAQ (reference sequence). This CDR3 has 16 amino acids. The CDR3 loop reads CASSLAEARGGDGYTF. In nucleotides, the CDR3 is TGTGCCAGCAGCTTAGCGGAAGCAAGGGGGGGTGATGGCTACACCTTC.

This sequence joins TRBV5-6 and TRBJ2-7; possibly TRBD2 for D (6 bases). Germline V gene sequence: CDR1 SGHDT, CDR2 YYEEEE. The CDR3 loop spans 14 amino acids. V was trimmed by 0 bases and J by 5 bases, leaving 12 bases between them. The CDR3 here is CASSLAYRGNEQYF. CDR3 sequence (DNA): TGTGCCAGCAGCTTGGCTTATCGGGGGAACGAGCAGTACTTC. Using reference TRBV5-6 and TRBJ2-7 for the parts outside the CDR3, the full variable domain is DAGVTQSPTHLIKTRGQQVTLRCSPKSGHDTVSWYQQALGQGPQFIFQYYEEEERQRGNFPDRFSGHQFPNYSSELNVNALLLGDSALYLCASSLAYRGNEQYFGPGTRLTVT.

The chain couples TRBV19 to TRBJ2-1; possible D gene TRBD1, 5 bases. The CDR3 is 16 residues long. Germline CDR1 and CDR2: LNHDA and SQIVND (reference sequence). The V and J ends lost 5 bases and 0 bases respectively, with 14 bases between them. CDR3 residues: CASSPMGRSSYNEQFF. CDR3 coding DNA: TGTGCCAGTAGTCCCATGGGGCGGAGCTCCTACAATGAGCAGTTCTTC.

The V and J genes are TRBV4-1 and TRBJ2-7, with 13 bases lining up with TRBD2. Trimming took 0 bases from V and 2 from J; bases not matched to a gene: 13. Germline CDR1 is MGHRA and CDR2 is YSYEKL. The CDR3 loop spans 20 amino acids. The CDR3 loop is CASSQDRGTSGRAATYEQYF. CDR3 coding DNA: TGCGCCAGCAGCCAAGATAGGGGTACTAGCGGGAGGGCCGCAACCTACGAGCAGTACTTC.